The rows below give T cell receptor beta chains drawn from one sample of a study of cytotoxic CD8 clonotypes in ibrutinib-treated CLL. Here immunoSEQ multiplex PCR was the method, and the copy in TCRdb shows in-frame clones only, minus some. Here the sample spans more than 140,000 clones, approximately 80% being singletons. Sequencing used PBMCs, obtained after 12 months of ibrutinib treatment. The receptors were sampled from a human donor with chronic lymphocytic leukemia. CDR3s include the opening cysteine and the closing phenylalanine or tryptophan. D genes are given only for firm matches. Some rows have no size entry. The others give once, few or many, or a class for an expanded clone.

clone_size	d_call	v_call	j_call	cdr3_aa	cdr3_nt
-	-	TRBV28	TRBJ2-7	CASSLPGVTYEQYF	TGTGCCAGCAGTTTACCGGGGGTGACCTACGAGCAGTACTTC
-	TRBD1	TRBV27	TRBJ2-7	CASSLSYQGANEQYF	TGTGCCAGCAGTTTATCGTACCAGGGGGCCAACGAGCAGTACTTC
-	-	TRBV11-3	TRBJ2-4	CASSLDGTKNIQYF	TGTGCCAGCAGCTTAGATGGGACCAAAAACATTCAGTACTTC
-	-	TRBV18	TRBJ2-1	CASSPPGTLSEQFF	TGTGCCAGCTCACCACCCGGGACATTATCTGAGCAGTTCTTC
few	-	TRBV28	TRBJ1-4	CASTTSEKLFF	TGTGCCAGCACTACTAGTGAAAAACTGTTTTTT
-	-	TRBV6-5	TRBJ2-3	CASSLTSIGTDTQYF	TGTGCCAGCAGTCTAACTAGCATAGGGACAGATACGCAGTATTTT
once	TRBD1	TRBV6-5	TRBJ1-6	CASRDRVSPLHF	TGTGCCAGTCGGGACAGGGTTTCGCCCCTCCACTTT
-	-	TRBV7-3	TRBJ2-1	CASSPASSGIGEQFF	TGTGCCAGCAGCCCCGCCTCCAGCGGAATTGGTGAGCAGTTCTTC
-	-	TRBV11-3	TRBJ2-1	CASSLEVYNEQFF	TGTGCCAGCAGCTTAGAAGTGTACAATGAGCAGTTCTTC
-	-	TRBV5-8	TRBJ1-1	CASSPFQPQGNTEAFF	TGTGCCAGCAGCCCCTTTCAGCCCCAGGGGAACACTGAAGCTTTCTTT
-	-	TRBV7-3	TRBJ2-3	CASNLLELSTDTQYF	TGTGCCAGCAACCTCCTTGAGTTAAGCACAGATACGCAGTATTTT
-	TRBD1	TRBV5-8	TRBJ2-5	CASSSVGTGEETQYF	TGTGCCAGCAGCTCCGTAGGGACAGGGGAAGAGACCCAGTACTTC
-	-	TRBV4-2	TRBJ2-7	CASSLGLEQYF	TGTGCCAGCAGCCTAGGATTGGAGCAGTACTTC
-	-	TRBV28	TRBJ1-3	CASSRPLSGNTIYF	TGTGCCAGCAGTCGACCCCTCTCTGGAAACACCATATATTTT
-	-	TRBV9	TRBJ1-1	CASSVGYWNTEAFF	TGTGCCAGCAGCGTAGGGTATTGGAACACTGAAGCTTTCTTT
-	TRBD1	TRBV19	TRBJ1-2	CASSPGQGYGYTF	TGTGCCAGTAGCCCCGGACAGGGCTATGGCTACACCTTC
-	-	TRBV7-9	TRBJ2-1	CASSFIGNEQFF	TGTGCCAGCAGCTTTATCGGAAATGAGCAGTTCTTC
-	-	TRBV28	TRBJ2-3	CASSSGAVSTDTQYF	TGTGCCAGCAGCTCTGGCGCGGTTAGCACAGATACGCAGTATTTT
-	-	TRBV7-7	TRBJ2-2	CASSYREATGELFF	TGTGCCAGCAGCTACAGGGAGGCCACCGGGGAGCTGTTTTTT
-	-	TRBV4-1	TRBJ2-1	CASSHPGPSARINEQFF	TGCGCCAGCAGCCACCCAGGGCCCTCCGCTCGAATCAATGAGCAGTTCTTC
-	-	TRBV28	TRBJ1-5	CASSMTRGIRNQPQHF	TGTGCCAGCAGCATGACTAGGGGCATTCGCAATCAGCCCCAGCATTTT
-	-	TRBV5-1	TRBJ2-7	CASSDGLPSYEQYF	TGCGCCAGCAGCGACGGACTCCCTAGCTACGAGCAGTACTTC
-	TRBD2	TRBV6-5	TRBJ2-1	CASSGASGVNEQFF	TGTGCCAGCAGTGGGGCTAGCGGGGTGAATGAGCAGTTCTTC
few	-	TRBV19	TRBJ2-6	CASRRAGLSGANVLTF	TGTGCCAGTAGGCGGGCGGGCCTCTCTGGGGCCAACGTCCTGACTTTC
-	TRBD2	TRBV14	TRBJ2-7	CASSQEGLAGGPSYEQYF	TGTGCCAGCAGCCAGGAGGGACTAGCGGGAGGGCCGTCCTACGAGCAGTACTTC
-	TRBD1	TRBV27	TRBJ2-1	CASSLSSPGQGYNEQFF	TGTGCCAGCAGTTTATCCTCTCCGGGACAGGGGTACAATGAGCAGTTCTTC
-	TRBD1	TRBV4-3	TRBJ2-1	CASSTLQGAHLVEQFF	TGCGCCAGCAGCACCTTACAGGGGGCGCATCTCGTTGAGCAGTTCTTC
-	-	TRBV4-2	TRBJ2-7	CASSQDMLAFEQYF	TGTGCCAGCAGCCAAGACATGCTTGCTTTCGAGCAGTACTTC
-	-	TRBV25-1	TRBJ2-7	CASRGLEGKYEQYF	TGTGCCAGCAGGGGGTTAGAAGGGAAGTACGAGCAGTACTTC
-	TRBD1	TRBV28	TRBJ2-7	CASSPGGSYEQYF	TGTGCCAGCAGTCCAGGGGGCTCCTACGAGCAGTACTTC
-	-	TRBV28	TRBJ2-1	CASSLGSEQFF	TGTGCCAGCAGTTTAGGGAGCGAGCAGTTCTTC
-	TRBD1	TRBV14	TRBJ2-5	CASSQGRTGGRETQYF	TGTGCCAGCAGCCAAGGAAGGACAGGGGGTAGAGAGACCCAGTACTTC